The present T cell receptor (beta chain) was sequenced within a study of T cells in Graves' hyperthyroidism and ophthalmopathy. This CDR3 is built from 12 residues. The germline V gene encodes CDR1 KGHDR and CDR2 SFDVKD. V dropped 9 bases and J dropped 4 bases, with 8 bases sitting between them. A few counts support this clonotype. Amplification of TCR beta CDR3 regions was performed using RNA transcripts as template. The TCR CDR3 first-round RT-PCR relied on the HTBI primer set. TCRdb re-called the multiplex PCR reads through MiXCR, storing one row per CDR3 protein. The data show around 450,000 distinct CDR3 sequences, with 15% to 19% seen just once and 12% to 15% held by the top ten.

The receptor was isolated from a woman between 18 and 30 years old with Graves' hyperthyroidism. The chain joins TRBV24-1 to TRBJ2-2, with D perhaps matching TRBD2 (6 bases). Sequencing was performed on blood. CDR3 in amino acids: CATQRATGELFF. CDR3 DNA sequence: TGTGCCACCCAGCGGGCCACCGGGGAGCTGTTTTTT.